This is a list of T cell receptor beta chains from one sample in a study of T cells after yellow fever vaccination. Each CDR3 protein is one row after TCRdb ran MiXCR on the 5' RACE reads. The sample includes about 330,000 distinct CDR3 sequences, around 8.1% of them seen just once. Here the sequenced sample was PBMCs, taken more than 40 days after the first yellow fever vaccination. The receptors originated from a man between 18 and 29 years old who received the YFV17D yellow fever vaccine. CDR3s include the opening cysteine and the closing phenylalanine or tryptophan. Fields, in order: clone size, D gene, CDR3 length, V gene, J gene, CDR3 protein, CDR3 DNA. A D gene is named only where the DNA matches it firmly. The listing skips clone size in some rows; elsewhere it reads once, few, many or a size class.

abundance: NA; d_gene: NA; len: 14; v_gene: TRBV12-3/TRBV12-4; j_gene: TRBJ1-6; CDR3aa: CASSLSRRNSPLHF; CDR3nt: TGTGCCAGCAGTTTAAGTCGCCGGAATTCACCCCTCCACTTT
abundance: NA; d_gene: NA; len: 13; v_gene: TRBV4-2; j_gene: TRBJ1-2; CDR3aa: CASSQDEGYGYTF; CDR3nt: TGTGCCAGCAGCCAAGATGAGGGCTATGGCTACACCTTC
abundance: NA; d_gene: NA; len: 14; v_gene: TRBV18; j_gene: TRBJ2-7; CDR3aa: CASSPNSGSYEQYF; CDR3nt: TGTGCCAGCTCACCGAATTCTGGGTCCTACGAGCAGTACTTC
abundance: few; d_gene: NA; len: 16; v_gene: TRBV6-1; j_gene: TRBJ2-2; CDR3aa: CASSVRAGLSTGELFF; CDR3nt: TGTGCCAGCAGTGTAAGGGCAGGTTTATCGACCGGGGAGCTGTTTTTT
abundance: NA; d_gene: NA; len: 14; v_gene: TRBV6-5; j_gene: TRBJ2-1; CDR3aa: CASSVLAFNNEQFF; CDR3nt: TGTGCCAGCAGTGTACTAGCTTTCAACAATGAGCAGTTCTTC
abundance: many; d_gene: NA; len: 17; v_gene: TRBV15; j_gene: TRBJ2-3; CDR3aa: CATSRGLDRVTTDTQYF; CDR3nt: TGTGCCACCAGCAGGGGACTCGACAGGGTGACCACAGATACGCAGTATTTT
abundance: NA; d_gene: TRBD2; len: 16; v_gene: TRBV5-1; j_gene: TRBJ2-7; CDR3aa: CASSLLRAGGSYEQYF; CDR3nt: TGCGCCAGCAGCTTGTTGCGCGCGGGGGGATCCTACGAGCAGTACTTC
abundance: few; d_gene: NA; len: 14; v_gene: TRBV12-3/TRBV12-4; j_gene: TRBJ2-3; CDR3aa: CASTRTAGTDTQYF; CDR3nt: TGTGCCAGCACCCGGACAGCCGGCACAGATACGCAGTATTTT
abundance: many; d_gene: NA; len: 14; v_gene: TRBV7-2; j_gene: TRBJ1-1; CDR3aa: CASSFQGKGTEAFF; CDR3nt: TGTGCCAGCAGTTTTCAGGGCAAGGGGACTGAAGCTTTCTTT
abundance: many; d_gene: TRBD1; len: 13; v_gene: TRBV4-1; j_gene: TRBJ2-2; CDR3aa: CASGTVYPGELFF; CDR3nt: TGCGCCAGTGGGACAGTTTACCCCGGGGAGCTGTTTTTT
abundance: few; d_gene: TRBD1; len: 14; v_gene: TRBV6-2/TRBV6-3; j_gene: TRBJ1-1; CDR3aa: CASSLFTGGTEAFF; CDR3nt: TGTGCCAGCAGTTTATTTACAGGGGGTACTGAAGCTTTCTTT